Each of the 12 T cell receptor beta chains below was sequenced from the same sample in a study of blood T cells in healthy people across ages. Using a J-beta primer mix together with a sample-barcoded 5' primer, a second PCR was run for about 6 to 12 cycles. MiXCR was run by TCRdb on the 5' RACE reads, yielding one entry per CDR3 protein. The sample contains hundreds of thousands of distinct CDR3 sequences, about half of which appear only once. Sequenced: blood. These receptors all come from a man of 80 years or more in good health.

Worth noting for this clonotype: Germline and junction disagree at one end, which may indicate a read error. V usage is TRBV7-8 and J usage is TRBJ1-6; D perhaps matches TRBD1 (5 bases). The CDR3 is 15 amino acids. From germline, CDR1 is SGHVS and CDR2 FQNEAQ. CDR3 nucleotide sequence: TGTGCCAGCAGCTTATCCCGGGGCCAGGGTTCACCCCCCCACTTT. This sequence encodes CASSLSRGQGSPPHF.

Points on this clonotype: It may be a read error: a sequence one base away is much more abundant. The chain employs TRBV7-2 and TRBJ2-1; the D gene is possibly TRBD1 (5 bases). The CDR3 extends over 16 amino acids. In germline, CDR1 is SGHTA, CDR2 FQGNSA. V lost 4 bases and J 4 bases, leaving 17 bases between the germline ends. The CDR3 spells CASSSPIRGPYNEQFF. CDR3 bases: TGTGCCAGCAGCTCCCCGATTAGGGGCCCATACAATGAGCAGTTCTTC.

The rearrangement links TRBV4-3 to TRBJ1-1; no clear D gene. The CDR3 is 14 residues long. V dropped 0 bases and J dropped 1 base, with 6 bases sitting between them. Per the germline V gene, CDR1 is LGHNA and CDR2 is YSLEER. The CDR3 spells CASSQELSNTEAFF. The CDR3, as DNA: TGCGCCAGCAGCCAAGAGTTGTCGAACACTGAAGCTTTCTTT.

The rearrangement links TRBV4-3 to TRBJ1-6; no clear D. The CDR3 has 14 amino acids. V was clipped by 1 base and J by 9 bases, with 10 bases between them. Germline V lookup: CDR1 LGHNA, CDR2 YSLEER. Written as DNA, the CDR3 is TGCGCCAGCAGCCAAGGGGCCTCCCGTTCACCCCTCCACTTT. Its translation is CASSQGASRSPLHF.

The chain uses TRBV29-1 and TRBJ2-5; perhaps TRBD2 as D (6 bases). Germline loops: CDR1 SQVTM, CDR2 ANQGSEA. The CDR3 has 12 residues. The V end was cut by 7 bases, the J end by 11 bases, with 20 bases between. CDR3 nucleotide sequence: TGCAGCGCAGGACTAACCGGGGATGAGCAGTACTTC. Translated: CSAGLTGDEQYF.

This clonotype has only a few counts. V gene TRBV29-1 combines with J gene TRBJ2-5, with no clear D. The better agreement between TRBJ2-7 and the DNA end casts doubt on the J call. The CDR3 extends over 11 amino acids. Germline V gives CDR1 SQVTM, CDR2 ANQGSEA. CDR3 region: CSVQAVGEQYF. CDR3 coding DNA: TGCAGCGTTCAGGCGGTGGGCGAGCAGTACTTC.

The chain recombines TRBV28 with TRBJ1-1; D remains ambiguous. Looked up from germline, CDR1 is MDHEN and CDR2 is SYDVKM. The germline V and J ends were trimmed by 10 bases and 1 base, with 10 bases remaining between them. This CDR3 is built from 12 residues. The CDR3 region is CAISPPNTEAFF. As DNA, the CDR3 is TGTGCCATCTCCCCACCGAACACTGAAGCTTTCTTT.

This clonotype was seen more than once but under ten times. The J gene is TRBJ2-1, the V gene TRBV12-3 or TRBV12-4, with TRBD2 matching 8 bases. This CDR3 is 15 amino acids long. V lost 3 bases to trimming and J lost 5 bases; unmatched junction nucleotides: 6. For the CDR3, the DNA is TGTGCCAGCAGTTTCTCCGGGAGGGGCGACAATGAGCAGTTCTTC. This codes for CASSFSGRGDNEQFF.

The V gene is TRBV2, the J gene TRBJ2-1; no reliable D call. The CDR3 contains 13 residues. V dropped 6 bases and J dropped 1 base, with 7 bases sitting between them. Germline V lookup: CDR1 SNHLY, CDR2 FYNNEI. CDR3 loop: CASRETSYNEQFF. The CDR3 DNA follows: TGTGCCAGCAGAGAGACATCCTACAATGAGCAGTTCTTC.

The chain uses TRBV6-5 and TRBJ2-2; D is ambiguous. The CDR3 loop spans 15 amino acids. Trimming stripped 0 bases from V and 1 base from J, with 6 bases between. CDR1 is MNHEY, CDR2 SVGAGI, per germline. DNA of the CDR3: TGTGCCAGCAGTTACTCGGTGAGGAACACCGGGGAGCTGTTTTTT. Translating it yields CASSYSVRNTGELFF.

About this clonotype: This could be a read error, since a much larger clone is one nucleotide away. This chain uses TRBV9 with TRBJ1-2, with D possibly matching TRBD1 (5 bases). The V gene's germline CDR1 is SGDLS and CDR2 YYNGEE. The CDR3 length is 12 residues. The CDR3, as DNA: TGTGCCAACAGCGTACGGGGGTATGGCTACACCTTC. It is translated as CANSVRGYGYTF. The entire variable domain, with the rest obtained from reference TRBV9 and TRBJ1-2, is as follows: DSGVTQTPKHLITATGQRVTLRCSPRSGDLSVYWYQQSLDQGLQFLIQYYNGEERAKGNILERFSAQQFPDLHSELNLSSLELGDSALYFCANSVRGYGYTFGSGTRLTVV.

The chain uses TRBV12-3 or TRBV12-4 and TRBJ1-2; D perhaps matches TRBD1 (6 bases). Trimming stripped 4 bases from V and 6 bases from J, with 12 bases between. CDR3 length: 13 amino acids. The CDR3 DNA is TGTGCCAGCAGTTCGACTGGACAGCATGGCTACACCTTC. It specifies CASSSTGQHGYTF.